The 17 T cell receptor beta chains below come from one sample, sequenced in a study of shared clonotypes between healthy human individuals. Here immunoSEQ multiplex PCR was the method, and the copy in TCRdb shows in-frame clones only, minus some. This table holds under 2.5 million clones, 85% to 95% found once. The sample was naive CD4+ T cells from PBMCs. Documented subset: CD45RA+ positively selected. The receptors here all came from a man in his late teens or twenties in good health. Some clones in this sample may be carry-over from other donors' samples.

About this clone itself: Other DNA sequences of this sample code for an identical CDR3. This chain's CDR3 is CASSFGPGELFF. DNA of the CDR3: TGTGCCAGCAGCTTTGGTCCGGGGGAGCTGTTTTTT. The chain uses TRBV7-2 and TRBJ2-2; D unresolved. Germline V gene lookup returns CDR1 SGHTA and CDR2 FQGNSA. The CDR3 has 12 residues. Trimming left V 3 bases short and J 8 bases short, with 7 bases between.

This chain uses TRBV7-8 with TRBJ2-7, with a tentative D call TRBD1 (6 bases). Germline CDR1 and CDR2: SGHVS and FQNEAQ. V gave up 7 bases and J gave up 3 bases, with 7 bases separating them. CDR3 length equals 11 residues. The CDR3 sequence: CASKDSYEQYF. The CDR3 region has the DNA TGTGCCAGCAAGGACAGCTACGAGCAGTACTTC.

This chain links TRBV18 with TRBJ1-3, with 8 bases aligning to TRBD1. V was pared by 2 bases and J by 0 bases, with 9 bases of the junction left unmatched. Per germline, CDR1 KGHSH and CDR2 LQKENI. The CDR3 sequence is 18 residues long. The CDR3 coding sequence is TGTGCCAGCTCACCAGTGACAGGGGCCCTCTCCTCTGGAAACACCATATATTTT. This encodes CASSPVTGALSSGNTIYF.

The chain couples TRBV5-1 to TRBJ2-5, with 7 bases that match TRBD2. Looked up from germline, CDR1 is SGHRS and CDR2 is YFSETQ. CDR3 size: 15 residues. The trim removed 1 base at V and 1 base at J, leaving 4 bases unmatched. CDR3 DNA sequence: TGCGCCAGCAGCTTGACTAGCGCCTTCCAAGAGACCCAGTACTTC. It is translated as CASSLTSAFQETQYF.

The V gene is TRBV6-1, the J gene TRBJ2-7; TRBD1 matches at 7 bases. Germline values: CDR1 MNHNS, CDR2 SASEGT. The CDR3 consists of 14 residues. V was clipped by 8 bases and J by 0 bases; unmatched bases: 7. The chain's CDR3 is CASCWTGASYEQYF. CDR3 nucleotides: TGTGCCAGCTGCTGGACAGGAGCCTCCTACGAGCAGTACTTC.

About this clone itself: This same CDR3 is encoded by further DNA sequences in the sample. The CDR3 region is CASSQDRTSGRTDTQYF. The CDR3 nucleotides are TGCGCCAGCAGCCAAGACCGGACTAGCGGGAGGACAGATACGCAGTATTTT. The chain recombines TRBV4-1 with TRBJ2-3; the match to TRBD2 covers 14 bases. Losses at the gene ends were 0 bases for V and 3 bases for J; bases not matched to a gene: 2. Germline V gives CDR1 MGHRA, CDR2 YSYEKL. The CDR3 is 17 amino acids.

This chain links TRBV28 with TRBJ2-7; 7 bases map to TRBD1. Germline V gene lookup returns CDR1 MDHEN and CDR2 SYDVKM. J lost 3 bases, V lost 1 base, and 6 bases had no gene match. CDR3 size: 15 residues. For the CDR3, the DNA is TGTGCCAGCAGTTTATCCGAGCAGGGGGTCTACGAGCAGTACTTC. Translation gives CASSLSEQGVYEQYF.

The rearrangement links TRBV28 to TRBJ2-6; the D gene is possibly TRBD1 (6 bases). The V end lost 5 bases, the J end lost 0 bases, and 17 bases lay between the germline ends. The CDR3 length is 18 residues. Germline V gene lookup returns CDR1 MDHEN and CDR2 SYDVKM. The CDR3 region has the DNA TGTGCCAGCAGTGCCCGTACAGGGATTAGCTCTGGGGCCAACGTCCTGACTTTC. Residues: CASSARTGISSGANVLTF.

This clone appeared once. V is TRBV5-1 and J is TRBJ2-7, with D hard to call. This CDR3 spans 13 amino acids. Germline CDR1 reads SGHRS; CDR2 reads YFSETQ. V shed 0 bases and J shed 2 bases, with 6 bases lying between them. The CDR3 nucleotides are TGCGCCAGCAGCTTGGCCTGGGCCTACGAGCAGTACTTC. It specifies CASSLAWAYEQYF.

The rearrangement joins TRBV28 to TRBJ2-1; D assignment may be TRBD1 or TRBD2 (5 bases each). CDR1 and CDR2 (germline): MDHEN, SYDVKM. The CDR3 is 12 amino acids. The CDR3 sequence: CGTGTLYNEQFF. The CDR3 DNA reads as TGTGGAACGGGGACCCTCTACAATGAGCAGTTCTTC.

This chain uses TRBV7-6 with TRBJ2-7, with TRBD2 as a possible D gene (6 bases). Germline V gene sequence: CDR1 SGHVS, CDR2 FNYEAQ. V was cut by 5 bases and J by 6 bases, with 11 bases left in between. There are 12 residues in the CDR3. The CDR3 DNA is TGTGCCAGCAGCCGGCCCGGGGGCGAGCAGTACTTC. Its translation is CASSRPGGEQYF.

J is TRBJ2-7 and V is TRBV9, with 7 nucleotides matching TRBD2. After removal of 0 bases from V and 6 bases from J, the junction contained 3 bases not matched to a gene. CDR1 and CDR2 (germline): SGDLS, YYNGEE. The CDR3 consists of 13 residues. The CDR3 nucleotides read TGTGCCAGCAGCGTAGGACTAGCCGTCGAGCAGTACTTC. Amino acid sequence: CASSVGLAVEQYF.

The rearrangement uses TRBV7-2 and TRBJ1-5, with D tentatively TRBD1 (6 bases). The CDR3 is 15 residues long. CDR1 is SGHTA and CDR2 is FQGNSA in the germline V gene. The germline V and J ends were trimmed by 5 bases and 11 bases, with 22 bases remaining between them. The CDR3 region has the DNA TGTGCCAGCAGCCCGGCCGGGGGACCTAGGGGGGCCCAGCATTTT. As protein: CASSPAGGPRGAQHF. The full variable domain, rest sourced from reference TRBV7-2 and TRBJ1-5, is GAGVSQSPSNKVTEKGKDVELRCDPISGHTALYWYRQSLGQGLEFLIYFQGNSAPDKSGLPSDRFSAERTGGSVSTLTIQRTQQEDSAVYLCASSPAGGPRGAQHFGDGTRLSIL.

The chain links TRBV27 to TRBJ1-3; D call uncertain. Trimming took off 5 bases at V and 0 bases at J, with 8 bases between the two ends. The germline CDR1 and CDR2 sequences are MNHEY and SMNVEV (reference sequence). The CDR3 runs to 14 residues. In DNA, the CDR3 is TGTGCCAGCAGTCGGGCAGCCTCTGGAAACACCATATATTTT. This translates into CASSRAASGNTIYF.

V usage is TRBV6-5 and J usage is TRBJ1-1; TRBD1 agrees at 9 bases. Unmatched junction bases numbered 7, after V lost 2 bases and J lost 3 bases. This CDR3 has 16 residues. CDR1 and CDR2 from the germline V gene are MNHEY and SVGAGI. As DNA, the CDR3 is TGTGCCAGCAGTTACGGGACAGGGCTGGGTGACACTGAAGCTTTCTTT. This translates into CASSYGTGLGDTEAFF.

The chain couples TRBV2 to TRBJ1-4; no clear D. The CDR3 runs 11 residues. CDR1 is SNHLY and CDR2 is FYNNEI in the germline V gene. V was cut by 4 bases and J by 8 bases, with 5 bases left in between. The CDR3 DNA reads as TGTGCCAGCAGTGTTTCGGAAAAACTGTTTTTT. Translation gives CASSVSEKLFF.

V is TRBV28 and J is TRBJ2-7; D unclear. Germline values: CDR1 MDHEN, CDR2 SYDVKM. V lost 6 bases and J lost 1, with 10 bases in between. CDR3 length equals 13 residues. This chain's CDR3 is CASSQYRSYEQYF. CDR3 bases: TGTGCCAGCAGCCAATACCGTTCCTACGAGCAGTACTTC. Looking up the rest from reference TRBV28 and TRBJ2-7 gives the full variable domain: DVKVTQSSRYLVKRTGEKVFLECVQDMDHENMFWYRQDPGLGLRLIYFSYDVKMKEKGDIPEGYSVSREKKERFSLILESASTNQTSMYLCASSQYRSYEQYFGPGTRLTVT.